A single T cell receptor (beta chain) is shown here with its context. The data stem from a study of shared clonotypes between healthy human individuals. The CDR3 length is 14 residues. Between the trimmed V and J ends, which lost 0 bases and 5 bases, there was a span of 10 bases. The V gene's germline CDR1 is LGHNA and CDR2 YSLEER. In the authors' methods: As immunoSEQ supplied junction-only sequences (without quality scores), filtering differed. Clones were sequenced by immunoSEQ multiplex PCR, and TCRdb holds only the in-frame ones, with some missing. V, J and clone size are those of that table, while D and trimming were read from the DNA. This table has about 2.1 million clones, about 93% appearing once. Naive CD8 isolation took CD45RO-negative cells positively selected for CCR7 and excluded terminally differentiated effector memory CD45RA+ cells.

The sample comprised naive CD8+ T cells from PBMCs. The rearrangement joins TRBV4-3 to TRBJ2-5, with D possibly matching TRBD2 (5 bases). This TCR was sampled from a man aged 18 to 30 in good health. Some clones in this sample may be carry-over from other donors' samples. The DNA for the CDR3 is TGCGCCAGCAGCCAAGAAGAGGGATTGGAGACCCAGTACTTC. Translation gives CASSQEEGLETQYF.